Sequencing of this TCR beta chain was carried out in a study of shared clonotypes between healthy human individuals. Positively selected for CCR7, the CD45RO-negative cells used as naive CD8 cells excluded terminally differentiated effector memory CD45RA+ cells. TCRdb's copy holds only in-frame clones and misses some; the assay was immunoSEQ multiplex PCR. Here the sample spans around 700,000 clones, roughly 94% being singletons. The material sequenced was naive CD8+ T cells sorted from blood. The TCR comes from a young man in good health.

The CDR3 here is CASSQATGTGDEKLFF. Written as DNA, the CDR3 is TGCGCCAGCAGCCAAGCGACCGGGACAGGGGATGAAAAACTGTTTTTT. The chain couples TRBV4-3 to TRBJ1-4; the match to TRBD1 covers 10 bases. From germline, CDR1 is LGHNA and CDR2 YSLEER. The CDR3 runs 16 residues. With 1 base clipped from V and 6 bases from J, the junction kept 5 bases outside the gene matches.